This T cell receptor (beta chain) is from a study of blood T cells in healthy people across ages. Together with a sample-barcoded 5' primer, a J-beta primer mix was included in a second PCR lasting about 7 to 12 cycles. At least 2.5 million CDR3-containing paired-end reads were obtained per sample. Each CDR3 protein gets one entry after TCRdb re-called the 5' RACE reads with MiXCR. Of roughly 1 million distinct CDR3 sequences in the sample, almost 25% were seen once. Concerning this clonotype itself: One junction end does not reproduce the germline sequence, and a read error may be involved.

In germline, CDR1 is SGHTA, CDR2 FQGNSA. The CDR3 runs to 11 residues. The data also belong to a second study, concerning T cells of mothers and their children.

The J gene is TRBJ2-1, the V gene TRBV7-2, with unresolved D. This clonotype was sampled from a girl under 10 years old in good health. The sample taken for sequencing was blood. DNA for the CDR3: TGTGCCAGCAGCTCTATCAATGAGCAGCTCTTC. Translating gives CASSSINEQLF. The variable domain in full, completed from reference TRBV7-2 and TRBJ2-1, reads GAGVSQSPSNKVTEKGKDVELRCDPISGHTALYWYRQSLGQGLEFLIYFQGNSAPDKSGLPSDRFSAERTGGSVSTLTIQRTQQEDSAVYLCASSSINEQLFGPGTRLTVL.